Listed here are 32 T cell receptor beta chains from one sample, sequenced in a study of OX40 agonist ivuxolimab in advanced cancers. The method was immunoSEQ multiplex PCR; TCRdb's version includes in-frame clones alone and lacks a portion of them. The sample has about 48,000 clones, 75% to 85% seen once. The sequencing here drew on CD4+ or CD8+ T cells sorted from blood, taken in a trial of the OX40 agonist ivuxolimab. Receptors were obtained from an adult with an advanced solid tumor such as melanoma, head and neck, liver or kidney cancer.

V gene TRBV6-4 combines with J gene TRBJ1-2; D may be TRBD1 (5 bases). The CDR3 is made up of 15 amino acids. V dropped 6 bases and J dropped 4 bases, with 18 bases sitting between them. Per germline, CDR1 MRHNA and CDR2 SNTAGT. This CDR3 reads CASRLQEGTGYGYTF. CDR3 coding DNA: TGTGCCAGCAGGCTACAGGAGGGTACAGGCTATGGCTACACCTTC.

This clone is medium-sized (0.01 to 0.1%) within its sample. This rearrangement joins TRBV19 to TRBJ2-3; the match to TRBD2 covers 11 bases. The V segment lost 3 bases and the J segment 9 bases; nucleotides outside the gene matches: 8. From germline, CDR1 is LNHDA and CDR2 SQIVND (reference sequence). The CDR3 contains 15 residues. The CDR3 region has the DNA TGTGCCAGTAGTATGAGGTCTAGCGGGGGGTCCACGCAGTATTTT. Translating it yields CASSMRSSGGSTQYF.

This chain joins TRBV12-5 and TRBJ1-6; D is perhaps TRBD1 (6 bases). Trimming took 0 bases from V and 9 from J, leaving 12 bases between them. The CDR3 runs 15 residues. Per germline, CDR1 LGHNT and CDR2 FRNRAP. DNA of the CDR3: TGTGCTAGTGGTTTGGTACAAGGGGGAACTTCACCCCTCCACTTT. It codes for CASGLVQGGTSPLHF.

The V and J genes are TRBV7-9 and TRBJ2-1; D is ambiguous. The germline gives CDR1 SEHNR, CDR2 FQNEAQ (reference sequence). V was trimmed by 4 bases and J by 9 bases, leaving 16 bases between them. This CDR3 comprises 14 residues. The DNA of the CDR3 is TGTGCCAGCAGCTCCAACCCCTTGGGTGGTGAGCAGTTCTTC. Its protein is CASSSNPLGGEQFF.

This clone has just one count. This CDR3 reads CSAPRSTGLTGELFF. The CDR3 DNA reads as TGCAGCGCTCCCAGGTCGACAGGGTTGACCGGGGAGCTGTTTTTT. This chain uses TRBV29-1 with TRBJ2-2; 7 bases map to TRBD1. This CDR3 spans 15 amino acids. Germline V gene lookup returns CDR1 SQVTM and CDR2 ANQGSEA. The J segment lost 5 bases and the V segment lost 7 bases, leaving 13 bases of the junction unmatched.

The V gene is TRBV4-2, the J gene TRBJ2-3, with 15 nucleotides matching TRBD2. Germline trimming cut 3 bases from V and 0 bases from J; bases unmatched to any gene: 7. Looked up from germline, CDR1 is LGHNA and CDR2 is YNFKEQ. This CDR3 has 19 amino acids. CDR3 nucleotides: TGTGCCAGCAGCCACGACGGACTAGCGGGGGGGCGAAGCACAGATACGCAGTATTTT. Its translation: CASSHDGLAGGRSTDTQYF.

The rearrangement joins TRBV11-2 to TRBJ1-6; a possible D gene is TRBD1 (6 bases). V lost 2 bases and J lost 9, with 17 bases in between. This CDR3 contains 16 residues. Germline V gene lookup returns CDR1 SGHAT and CDR2 FQNNGV. The CDR3 DNA reads as TGTGCCAGCAGCTTATCTTTTCAGGGGACGAGTTCACCCCTCCACTTT. Protein product: CASSLSFQGTSSPLHF.

The V and J genes are TRBV29-1 and TRBJ2-6; D unresolved. In germline, CDR1 is SQVTM, CDR2 ANQGSEA. CDR3 size: 13 residues. The ends were cut back, 6 bases at V and 2 bases at J, with 8 bases in the middle. CDR3 in amino acids: CSVTATGANVLTF. CDR3 DNA: TGCAGCGTCACCGCAACTGGGGCCAACGTCCTGACTTTC.

This sequence joins TRBV7-3 and TRBJ2-3, with TRBD2 identical over 13 bases. The V gene end was trimmed by 5 bases and the J gene end by 4 bases; junction bases not matched to a gene: 9. The V gene's germline CDR1 is SGHTA and CDR2 FQGTGA. The CDR3 totals 17 residues. CDR3 region: CASSKTSGGTRADTQYF. The DNA of the CDR3 is TGTGCCAGCAGCAAGACTAGCGGGGGGACACGAGCAGATACGCAGTATTTT.

The chain couples TRBV5-8 to TRBJ1-1; D may be TRBD1 (6 bases). There are 14 residues in the CDR3. V lost 5 bases and J lost 1, with 12 bases in between. The germline V gene encodes CDR1 SGHTS and CDR2 YDEGEE. The CDR3 spells CASRHRGANTEAFF. DNA of the CDR3: TGTGCCAGCAGGCACCGGGGGGCGAACACTGAAGCTTTCTTT.

The J gene is TRBJ2-5, the V gene TRBV18; D ambiguous. Trimming stripped 3 bases from V and 1 base from J, with 9 bases between. The CDR3 is made up of 14 amino acids. Germline lookup yields CDR1 KGHSH and CDR2 LQKENI. This CDR3 is CASSPGWGQETQYF. The CDR3 bases are TGTGCCAGCTCACCCGGGTGGGGCCAAGAGACCCAGTACTTC.

V usage is TRBV29-1 and J usage is TRBJ1-3; unclear D gene. Germline assignment: CDR1 SQVTM and CDR2 ANQGSEA. V was pared by 5 bases and J by 1 base, with 6 bases between. The CDR3 is 12 residues long. The CDR3 region is CSVSVSGNTIYF. The CDR3 nucleotides are TGCAGCGTTTCCGTTTCTGGAAACACCATATATTTT. The full variable domain, with the rest looked up from reference TRBV29-1 and TRBJ1-3, is SAVISQKPSRDICQRGTSLTIQCQVDSQVTMMFWYRQQPGQSLTLIATANQGSEATYESGFVIDKFPISRPNLTFSTLTVSNMSPEDSSIYLCSVSVSGNTIYFGEGSWLTVV.

This chain links TRBV30 with TRBJ2-1; 12 positions agree with TRBD2. Germline V gene data show CDR1 as GTSNPN and CDR2 as SVGIG (reference sequence). With V trimmed by 5 bases and J by 4 bases, 12 bases remained unmatched. The CDR3 has 17 residues. The CDR3, as DNA: TGTGCCTGGGCGCGGGCCTCACTAGCGGGGGGTTACAATGAGCAGTTCTTC. It specifies CAWARASLAGGYNEQFF.

The chain recombines TRBV9 with TRBJ2-1, with 13 positions matching TRBD2. The germline V gene encodes CDR1 SGDLS and CDR2 YYNGEE. With 3 bases clipped from V and 0 bases from J, the junction kept 0 bases outside the gene matches. CDR3 length equals 16 residues. CDR3 sequence reads: CASSGTSGGSYNEQFF. The CDR3, as DNA: TGTGCCAGCAGCGGGACTAGCGGGGGCTCCTACAATGAGCAGTTCTTC.

The gene calls are TRBV9 and TRBJ2-3; the D is unclear. This CDR3 has 14 residues. CDR1 is SGDLS and CDR2 is YYNGEE in the germline V gene. V gave up 4 bases and J gave up 3 bases, with 12 bases separating them. The CDR3 DNA follows: TGTGCCAGCAGCCATACAACGAGTACAGATACGCAGTATTTT. Amino acid sequence: CASSHTTSTDTQYF.

The gene calls are TRBV7-2 and TRBJ2-3, with TRBD2 identical over 11 bases. The CDR3 sequence is 15 residues long. Germline lookup yields CDR1 SGHTA and CDR2 FQGNSA. Unmatched junction bases numbered 5, after V lost 5 bases and J lost 4 bases. CDR3 in DNA: TGTGCCAGCAGCAATAGCGGGGGGGTCTCAGATACGCAGTATTTT. Translation: CASSNSGGVSDTQYF. The full variable domain, rest sourced from reference TRBV7-2 and TRBJ2-3, is GAGVSQSPSNKVTEKGKDVELRCDPISGHTALYWYRQSLGQGLEFLIYFQGNSAPDKSGLPSDRFSAERTGGSVSTLTIQRTQQEDSAVYLCASSNSGGVSDTQYFGPGTRLTVL.

This rearrangement joins TRBV2 to TRBJ1-2; a possible D gene is TRBD1 (5 bases). Deletions cut 6 bases from V and 5 bases from J, with 7 bases between. This CDR3 is built from 11 residues. The germline CDR1 and CDR2 sequences are SNHLY and FYNNEI. The DNA for the CDR3 is TGTGCCAGCAGGGGGGGGTATGGCTACACCTTC. Translated, it gives CASRGGYGYTF. Supplemented by reference TRBV2 and TRBJ1-2, the full variable domain reads EPEVTQTPSHQVTQMGQEVILRCVPISNHLYFYWYRQILGQKVEFLVSFYNNEISEKSEIFDDQFSVERPDGSNFTLKIRSTKLEDSAMYFCASRGGYGYTFGSGTRLTVV.

This chain links TRBV5-1 with TRBJ2-3; tentatively, D is TRBD2 (6 bases). CDR1 and CDR2 (germline): SGHRS, YFSETQ. The length of the CDR3 is 17 residues. V was shortened by 3 bases and J by 0 bases, with 17 bases between the two germline ends. CDR3: CASSSVAGLLSTDTQYF. The CDR3 DNA is TGCGCCAGCAGCTCGGTTGCGGGGTTACTTAGCACAGATACGCAGTATTTT.

This clone was seen just once. The CDR3 here is CASSYAAGLAGGPNEQYF. The CDR3 nucleotides read TGTGCCAGCAGCTATGCCGCGGGACTAGCGGGGGGCCCTAACGAGCAGTACTTC. The chain combines TRBV5-4 with TRBJ2-7, with 15 bases fitting TRBD2. Germline lookup yields CDR1 SGHNT and CDR2 YYREEE (reference sequence). The CDR3 covers 18 residues. V was pared by 3 bases and J by 5 bases, with 12 bases of the junction left unmatched. Drawing the rest from reference TRBV5-4 and TRBJ2-7, the complete variable domain is ETGVTQSPTHLIKTRGQQVTLRCSSQSGHNTVSWYQQALGQGPQFIFQYYREEENGRGNFPPRFSGLQFPNYSSELNVNALELDDSALYLCASSYAAGLAGGPNEQYFGPGTRLTVT.

V usage is TRBV7-2 and J usage is TRBJ1-5; D may be TRBD1 (5 bases). Deletions cut 10 bases from V and 0 bases from J, with 10 bases between. CDR1 and CDR2 (germline): SGHTA, FQGNSA. The CDR3 is 13 residues long. DNA for the CDR3: TGTGCCACGTCCGGGACTAGCAATCAGCCCCAGCATTTT. Protein sequence: CATSGTSNQPQHF.

This rearrangement joins TRBV7-9 to TRBJ2-5; TRBD1 matches 9 bases. The J call is uncertain, as TRBJ2-7 better fits the DNA end. CDR3 size: 15 residues. CDR1 is SEHNR, CDR2 FQNEAQ, per germline (reference sequence). The CDR3 region has the DNA TGTGCCAGCAGCCCTCTGGACAGGGGAATATACGAGCAGTACTTC. Protein product: CASSPLDRGIYEQYF.

As DNA, the CDR3 is TGTGCCAGCAGCTTTCTGGACAGATCGCCGGAGACCCAGTACTTC. It yields the protein CASSFLDRSPETQYF. V usage is TRBV7-8 and J usage is TRBJ2-5; possibly TRBD1 for D (6 bases). The germline V gene encodes CDR1 SGHVS and CDR2 FQNEAQ. The CDR3 totals 15 residues. The V end was cut by 3 bases, the J end by 5 bases, with 16 bases between.

This clone appeared a few times. This sequence joins TRBV6-6 and TRBJ1-1; D gene unclear. The CDR3 sequence is 14 residues long. Germline CDR1 MNHNY, CDR2 SVGAGI (reference sequence). V lost 4 bases, J lost 0 bases, and 9 bases lay in between. CDR3 nucleotides: TGTGCCAGCAGTTTGGGCTACATGAACACTGAAGCTTTCTTT. Translating gives CASSLGYMNTEAFF.

The chain is built from TRBV6-5 and TRBJ1-1; 8 bases map to TRBD1. With 6 bases clipped from V and 6 bases from J, the junction kept 9 bases outside the gene matches. Germline-derived CDR1 and CDR2 are MNHEY and SVGAGI. The CDR3 runs 14 residues. CDR3 amino acids: CASRMTGERPEAFF. CDR3 nucleotide sequence: TGTGCCAGCAGGATGACAGGGGAGCGGCCTGAAGCTTTCTTT.

The CDR3 here is CASSSRTSGGPSQNIQYF. The CDR3 DNA reads as TGTGCCAGCAGCTCAAGGACTAGCGGGGGGCCCTCCCAAAACATTCAGTACTTC. V usage is TRBV7-2 and J usage is TRBJ2-4; TRBD2 matches at 14 bases. The CDR3 consists of 18 residues. V gave up 4 bases and J gave up 5 bases; unmatched junction bases: 10. Per the germline V gene, CDR1 is SGHTA and CDR2 is FQGNSA.

The gene calls are TRBV19 and TRBJ2-4, with 16 bases identical to TRBD2. With 3 bases clipped from V and 0 bases from J, the junction kept 2 bases outside the gene matches. Germline V gene data show CDR1 as LNHDA and CDR2 as SQIVND (reference sequence). This CDR3 has 18 amino acids. As DNA, the CDR3 is TGTGCCAGTAGTATGGGACTAGCGGGGGGGTTAGCCAAAAACATTCAGTACTTC. Translated: CASSMGLAGGLAKNIQYF.

This clone turned up a few times. The rearrangement links TRBV4-1 to TRBJ2-7; D is perhaps TRBD2 (7 bases). V was clipped by 0 bases and J by 4 bases, with 19 bases between them. CDR3 length equals 17 residues. Germline-derived CDR1 and CDR2 are MGHRA and YSYEKL. CDR3: CASSQDGGLGVVYEQYF. The CDR3 DNA reads TGCGCCAGCAGCCAAGACGGGGGGCTCGGGGTGGTATACGAGCAGTACTTC.

This clone was counted only a few times. The chain recombines TRBV27 with TRBJ2-1; either TRBD1 or TRBD2 may fit D (5 bases each). CDR3 length: 14 amino acids. The V end was cut by 6 bases, the J end by 4 bases, with 13 bases between. The V gene's germline CDR1 is MNHEY and CDR2 SMNVEV (reference sequence). In DNA, the CDR3 is TGTGCCAGCAGATTCCGGGGCCCTTACAATGAGCAGTTCTTC. It yields the protein CASRFRGPYNEQFF.

The chain uses TRBV5-6 and TRBJ2-1, with TRBD2 as a possible D gene (7 bases). Trimming removed 1 base from V and 5 bases from J, with 25 bases in between. Germline V CDR1 and CDR2: SGHDT, YYEEEE. The CDR3 loop spans 19 amino acids. The DNA of the CDR3 is TGTGCCAGCAGCTTGAGATTCAGGCGGGGGCACACCACTCACAATGAGCAGTTCTTC. It codes for CASSLRFRRGHTTHNEQFF.

V and J are TRBV5-1 and TRBJ2-3, with TRBD2 identical over 9 bases. Trimming at V came to 4 bases and at J to 6 bases, leaving 9 bases not matched to a gene. This CDR3 has 15 residues. The germline gives CDR1 SGHRS, CDR2 YFSETQ. The CDR3 region is CASSGLAGRDDTQYF. The DNA of the CDR3 is TGCGCCAGCAGCGGCCTAGCGGGGAGGGACGATACGCAGTATTTT.

The rearrangement links TRBV5-5 to TRBJ2-2, with D possibly being TRBD2 (5 bases). Looked up from germline, CDR1 is SGHKS and CDR2 is YYEKEE (reference sequence). This CDR3 contains 16 residues. V dropped 3 bases and J dropped 5 bases, with 17 bases sitting between them. DNA of the CDR3: TGTGCCAGCAGCTCCCGAGGGCCAGGCGGGACCGGGGAGCTGTTTTTT. Protein: CASSSRGPGGTGELFF.

V gene TRBV29-1 combines with J gene TRBJ2-1; TRBD1 matches 8 bases. Germline V gene lookup returns CDR1 SQVTM and CDR2 ANQGSEA. The CDR3 covers 15 residues. With V trimmed by 7 bases and J by 0 bases, 8 bases remained unmatched. CDR3 region: CSAGQGSNSYNEQFF. In DNA, the CDR3 is TGCAGCGCAGGACAGGGTAGTAACTCCTACAATGAGCAGTTCTTC.